This T cell receptor (beta chain) was captured in a study of shared clonotypes between healthy human individuals (dated by TCRdb to about 2020). With regard to the full study: The cohort included three men and a couple of women between 18 and 49 years of age. For each donor, CD4 naive and CD4 memory were each given three plates, CD8 naive was given two plates, and CD8 memory was given one plate. Blood TCR repertoires of roughly five healthy adults were deeply sequenced to estimate repertoire size and the extent of clonotype sharing between individuals. Different laboratories and diverse techniques were used to prepare libraries and sequence TCR repertoires, to increase sequencing depth and limit assay-specific biases. Each donor's leukapheresis produced roughly between about 0.8 and 8.9 billion PBMCs. Paper-wide results and their limitations: Pairwise subsampling indicated that sequencing depth was expected to affect the degree of clonotype sharing among donors. Incomplete sequencing was indicated by rarefaction of sorted-subset datasets, despite the large sequencing depth. When several donors were compared, the shared fraction of clonotypes was 5% to 6.5% for naive CD4, about 4% for naive CD8, 2.3% for memory CD4, and 0.4% for memory CD8. Sampling was restricted to blood, and TCR repertoires in tissue are likely to differ from TCR repertoires in blood. Clonotypes shared by all four sorted-subset donors showed higher generation probabilities than non-shared clonotypes. Because the study included only a small number of donors, the genetic and exposure-history diversity represented was limited. Naive subsets generally had larger estimated clonotype richness than memory subsets did.

Regarding this clone: Its antigen target is currently unknown. No clone much larger than this one lies a single base away; base qualities are absent. This CDR3 is also generated by other DNA sequences in the sample.

Using the deep immunoSEQ assay, TCR CDR3 regions were amplified from genomic DNA by multiplex PCR. Genomic DNA extracted from each cell subset was distributed evenly over all wells of several immunoSEQ 96-well plates, and each plate served as one replicate. For sorted subsets, approximately 190 ng genomic DNA, equal to 30,000 to 35,000 T cell genomes, was loaded into each replicate PCR. Purified libraries were quantified with a Qubit 3.0 fluorometer, sized on a Bioanalyzer 2100, and re-quantified with the KAPA Library Quantification kit. Each immunoSEQ 96-well plate was sequenced on its own single-read 150-cycle Illumina NextSeq 550 flow cell. In the authors' own workflow: The immunoSEQ output contained only junctional sequences without quality scores, so filtering could not match that applied to full-length reads. To assign V/J genes and CDR3, sequences were annotated using PyIR, a Python wrapper for IgBLAST v1.9, with IMGT germline references. Reads were filtered out if the reads had weak V/J assignments (E-value above 1e-6), no CDR3, stop codons, out-of-frame junctions, or ambiguous translated residues. V3J clonotypes were defined as sequences sharing an identical inferred V gene, J gene, and CDR3 amino acid sequence. Percentage overlap between repertoires was computed as shared unique clonotypes divided by the size of the smaller repertoire. RTK rarefaction, the Chao1 estimator, and Recon v2.1 estimates of unobserved clonotypes were used to assess repertoire richness. Generation probabilities for all TCRbeta clonotypes obtained by the gDNA method from several donors were computed using OLGA. TCRdb mirrors the immuneACCESS table, restricted to in-frame sequences. Some clones are absent from its copies; in checked studies, under half trace to an unresolved V gene, and the reason for the others is unknown. D and trimming come from the DNA, and the V and J calls and clone size come from that table. The sample includes about 2,500,000 clones, with approximately 94% observed a single time. The ten most abundant clones make up over 0.12% of the sample.

In the germline V gene, CDR1 corresponds to SGHTA and CDR2 to FQGNSA. From cysteine to phenylalanine, the CDR3 is 15 amino acids long. Kept here is only the CDR3 DNA, which spans 45 bases and is read in frame from base 1. V loses 1 base at its end and J loses 3 bases; junction bases beyond the gene matches: 4. Healthy HIV-negative adults with no recently reported acute infections or vaccinations were included as donors. All donors were Caucasian adults living in Nashville, Tennessee, USA. Magnetic negative selection was used to enrich CD4+ T cells, after which naive cells were positively selected on CD45RA and the negative fraction became the memory subset. Blood was collected by leukapheresis, and PBMCs were isolated by Ficoll-Histopaque density gradient centrifugation and then cryopreserved in liquid nitrogen vapor phase. Analytical flow cytometry was used to check the purity and quantity of every magnetically sorted T cell population. Genomic DNA was isolated from each sorted fraction and quantified by UV absorbance on a Nanodrop 2000c.

Sequenced sample: naive CD4+ T cells sorted from blood. The meaning of the sample's cell subset or site label: CD45RA+ positively selected. This chain is built from TRBV7-2 and TRBJ2-7, with TRBD2 matching 9 junction bases. The clonotype was recovered from a man aged 18-30 years in good health. CDR3 loop: CASSLVGSGSYEQYF. The sequenced DNA: TGTGCCAGCAGCTTAGTTGGTAGCGGGAGCTACGAGCAGTACTTC.